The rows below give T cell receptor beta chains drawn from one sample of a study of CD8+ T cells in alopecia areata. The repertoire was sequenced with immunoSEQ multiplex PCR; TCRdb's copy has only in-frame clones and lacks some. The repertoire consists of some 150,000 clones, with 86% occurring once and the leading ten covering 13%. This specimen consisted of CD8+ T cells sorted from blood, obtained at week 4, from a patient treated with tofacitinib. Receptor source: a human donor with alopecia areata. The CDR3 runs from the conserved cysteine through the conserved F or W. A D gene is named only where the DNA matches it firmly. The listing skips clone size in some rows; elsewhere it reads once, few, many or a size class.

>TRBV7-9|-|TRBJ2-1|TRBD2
TGTGCCAGCAGCTCTAGGACTAGCGGGAGAATTTATGAGCAGTTCTTC
CASSSRTSGRIYEQFF
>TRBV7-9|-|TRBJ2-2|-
TGTGCCAGCAGCGAAACTAGCTCCGGGGAGCTGTTTTTT
CASSETSSGELFF
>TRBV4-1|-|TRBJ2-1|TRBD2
TGCGCCAGCAGCCAAGAACGTCAGCGGGGGGGCCGGAATGAGCAGTTCTTC
CASSQERQRGGRNEQFF
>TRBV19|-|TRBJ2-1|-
TGTGCCAGTAGTCAAGACAGCTCCTGGGACAATGAGCAGTTCTTC
CASSQDSSWDNEQFF
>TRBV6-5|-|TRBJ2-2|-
TGTGCCAGCAGGGCAGGTTACACCGGGGAGCTGTTTTTT
CASRAGYTGELFF
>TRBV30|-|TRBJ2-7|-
TGTGCCTGGAGCGAAAGCTACGAGCAGTACTTC
CAWSESYEQYF
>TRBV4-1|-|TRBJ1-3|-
TGCGCCAGCAGCCCGAGGGAGGGACCTGGAAACACCATATATTTT
CASSPREGPGNTIYF
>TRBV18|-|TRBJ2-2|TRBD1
TGTGCCAGCTCACCATTCGAGGGGGCGGAGAACACCGGGGAGCTGTTTTTT
CASSPFEGAENTGELFF
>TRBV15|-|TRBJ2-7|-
TGTGCCACCACCGACCCGGAGCAGTACTTC
CATTDPEQYF
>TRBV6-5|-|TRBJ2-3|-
TGTGCCAGCCGCGGCCCCCCCGATACGCAGTATTTT
CASRGPPDTQYF
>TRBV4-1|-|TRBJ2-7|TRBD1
TGCGCCAGCAGTCCGGGACAGGGGGCGCGGGAGCAGTACTTC
CASSPGQGAREQYF
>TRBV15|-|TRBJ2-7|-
TGTGCCACCAGCAGAGATGATAGCGAGCAGTACTTC
CATSRDDSEQYF
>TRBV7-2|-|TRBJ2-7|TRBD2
TGTGCCAGCAGCTTATCAGTCGGGGGGTCCTACGAGCAGTACTTC
CASSLSVGGSYEQYF
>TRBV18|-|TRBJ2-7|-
TGTGCCAGCTCACCGACCGATAATCTCGAGCAGTACTTC
CASSPTDNLEQYF
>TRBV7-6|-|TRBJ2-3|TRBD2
TGTGCCAGCAGCTTATACGGGGGGACAGATACGCAGTATTTT
CASSLYGGTDTQYF
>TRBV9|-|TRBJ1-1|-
TGTGCCAGCAGCGTCTCAGGGATGAACACTGAAGCTTTCTTT
CASSVSGMNTEAFF
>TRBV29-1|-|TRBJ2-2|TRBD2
TGCAGCGGCTCTAGCGGGGGGAACACCGGGGAGCTGTTTTTT
CSGSSGGNTGELFF
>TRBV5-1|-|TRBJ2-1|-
TGCGCCAGCAGCTTTATCCGGGACGAATACAATGAGCAGTTCTTC
CASSFIRDEYNEQFF
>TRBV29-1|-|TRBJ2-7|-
TGCAGCGCCGAGGGAAGTTCCTACGAGCAGTACTTC
CSAEGSSYEQYF
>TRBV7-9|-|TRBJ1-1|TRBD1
TGTGCCAGCAGCGCAGGGAGGTCACAGGGGACTGAAGCTTTCTTT
CASSAGRSQGTEAFF
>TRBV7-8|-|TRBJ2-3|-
TGTGCCAGCAGCTTAATCACAGATACGCAGTATTTT
CASSLITDTQYF
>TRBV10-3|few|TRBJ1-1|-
TGTGCCATCAGTGAGCCGGACAGGAACACTGAAGCTTTCTTT
CAISEPDRNTEAFF
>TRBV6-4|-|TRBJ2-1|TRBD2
TGTGCCAGCAGCGCTAGCGGGGGGAGGGAGCAGTTCTTC
CASSASGGREQFF
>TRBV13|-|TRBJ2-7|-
TGTGCCAGCAGCTTTTCGGGAGAGCAGTACTTC
CASSFSGEQYF
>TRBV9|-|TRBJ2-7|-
TGTGCCAGCAGCGTAGCTGGAGGGGGATACGAGCAGTACTTC
CASSVAGGGYEQYF
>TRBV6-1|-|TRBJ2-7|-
TGTGCCAGCAGACCGAGACTAGTTTCCGACTACGAGCAGTACTTC
CASRPRLVSDYEQYF
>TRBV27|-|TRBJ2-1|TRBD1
TGTGCCAGCAGTTCGACAGGGGGCCGTTATAAGGAGCAGTTCTTC
CASSSTGGRYKEQFF
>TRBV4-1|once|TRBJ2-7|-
TGCGCCAGCAGCCAACAGGACCTCTACGAGCAGTACTTC
CASSQQDLYEQYF
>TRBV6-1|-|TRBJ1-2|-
TGTGCCAGCAGTGAATGGGCAGGCCAAGCGCGGGGCTACACCTTC
CASSEWAGQARGYTF
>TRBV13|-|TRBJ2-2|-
TGTGCCAGCAGCTCCGGGACTGAGAACACCGGGGAGCTGTTTTTT
CASSSGTENTGELFF
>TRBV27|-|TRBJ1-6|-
TGTGCCAGCAGGTGGAGCTCCTATAATTCACCCCTCCACTTT
CASRWSSYNSPLHF
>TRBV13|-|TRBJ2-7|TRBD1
TGTGCCAGCAGCCATGGACAGGGGGCGCAGGAGCAGTACTTC
CASSHGQGAQEQYF
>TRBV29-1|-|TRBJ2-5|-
TGCAGCGTTGAAGAGGAGGGAGAGACCCAGTACTTC
CSVEEEGETQYF